The T cell receptor beta chain described here comes from a study of blood T cell repertoires in COVID-19. Study in general: Italy, Spain and the United States were the sources of the convalescent and acute COVID-19 samples. T cells, B-cell-depleted T cells, or PBMCs supplied cDNA or gDNA.

Per germline, CDR1 LNHDA and CDR2 SQIVND (reference sequence). The trim removed 3 bases at V and 8 bases at J, leaving 7 bases unmatched. This CDR3 has 16 amino acids. Clones were sequenced by immunoSEQ multiplex PCR, and TCRdb holds only the in-frame ones, with some missing. The sample consists of fewer than 600,000 clones, approximately 88% of them appearing once. The sample consisted of PBMCs or T cells enriched from blood (not recorded which). V gene TRBV19 combines with J gene TRBJ1-6; 10 positions agree with TRBD1. This sequence was found in a woman aged 40 to 50 who had recovered from COVID-19. The CDR3 DNA reads as TGTGCCAGTAGTATCGACAGGGGGCAGAGCTATTCACCCCTCCACTTT. Protein: CASSIDRGQSYSPLHF.